Presented here are 6 T cell receptor beta chains from one specimen sequenced in a study of cytomegalovirus exposure and HLA in healthy donors. Both 60 Vbeta primers and 13 Jbeta primers went into the PCR. Method: immunoSEQ multiplex PCR; TCRdb's copy keeps in-frame clones and lacks some. The sample records about 130,000 clones, around 78% being singletons. Sequencing input: PBMCs. These receptors were taken from a man between 18 and 29 years old in good health and CMV-seropositive.

The chain recombines TRBV30 with TRBJ2-1, with TRBD1 matching 9 bases. CDR3 length: 14 amino acids. The V segment lost 6 bases and the J segment 4 bases; nucleotides outside the gene matches: 7. Germline V gives CDR1 GTSNPN, CDR2 SVGIG (reference sequence). For the CDR3, the DNA is TGTGCCTGCTCCGGGACAGGGCCGTACAATGAGCAGTTCTTC. Translated, it gives CACSGTGPYNEQFF.

The genes are TRBV14 and TRBJ2-5, with D perhaps matching TRBD2 (6 bases). Trimming stripped 0 bases from V and 5 bases from J, with 16 bases between. The CDR3 consists of 16 residues. CDR1 is SGHDN, CDR2 FVKESK, per germline. The CDR3 sequence: CASSQEYGRGLETQYF. CDR3 DNA: TGTGCCAGCAGCCAAGAGTATGGGCGGGGATTGGAGACCCAGTACTTC.

V and J are TRBV19 and TRBJ2-5; TRBD2 matches at 8 bases. With 5 bases clipped from V and 4 bases from J, the junction kept 9 bases outside the gene matches. The CDR3 is 15 residues long. CDR1 LNHDA and CDR2 SQIVND come from the germline V gene (reference sequence). The DNA of the CDR3 is TGTGCCAGTAGTCCACCCGGGGGGGCGCGAGAGACCCAGTACTTC. Its translation is CASSPPGGARETQYF. The complete variable domain, with remaining parts taken from reference TRBV19 and TRBJ2-5, reads DGGITQSPKYLFRKEGQNVTLSCEQNLNHDAMYWYRQDPGQGLRLIYYSQIVNDFQKGDIAEGYSVSREKKESFPLTVTSAQKNPTAFYLCASSPPGGARETQYFGPGTRLLVL.

J is TRBJ2-1 and V is TRBV6-5, with TRBD1 matching over 7 bases. The CDR3 covers 16 residues. The V segment lost 2 bases and the J segment 2 bases; nucleotides outside the gene matches: 6. The germline CDR1 and CDR2 sequences are MNHEY and SVGAGI. The CDR3 DNA is TGTGCCAGCAGTTACGGTGACAGGGCTCCCTACAATGAGCAGTTCTTC. This translates into CASSYGDRAPYNEQFF.

The CDR3 here is CASSIRHNYEQYF. In DNA form, the CDR3 reads TGTGCCAGTAGTATACGTCACAACTACGAGCAGTACTTC. This chain connects TRBV19 to TRBJ2-7; D call uncertain. The germline V and J ends were trimmed by 2 bases and 3 bases, with 8 bases remaining between them. Germline V gives CDR1 LNHDA, CDR2 SQIVND (reference sequence). CDR3 length equals 13 residues.

The rearrangement links TRBV11-2 to TRBJ1-1; maybe TRBD1 (6 bases). The V and J ends lost 5 bases and 1 base respectively, with 20 bases between them. CDR1 SGHAT and CDR2 FQNNGV come from the germline V gene. The CDR3 has 17 amino acids. In DNA form, the CDR3 reads TGTGCCAGCAGCCAGACGACAGGTCCCACTTGGAACACTGAAGCTTTCTTT. Protein product: CASSQTTGPTWNTEAFF.